This T cell receptor beta chain emerged from a study of glioma-infiltrating T cells. As concerns this clonotype: This clone may be a read error of a much larger clone one base away.

Using RNA template, CDR3s of TCR alpha and beta were amplified with iRepertoire arm-PCR. TCRdb re-called the multiplex PCR reads through MiXCR, storing one row per CDR3 protein. Among around 350,000 distinct CDR3 sequences listed, more than 35% were seen once. There are 15 residues in the CDR3. Germline V gene lookup returns CDR1 MNHNS and CDR2 SASEGT. The V call is TRBV6-1, the J call TRBJ2-1; TRBD1 matches 7 bases. The J call may be faulty, since TRBJ2-7 better matches the DNA end. The sequence derives from a human donor with low-grade glioma or glioblastoma, undergoing nonglioma brain surgery, or in good health (not recorded which). Sequencing was done on a sample of glioma tissue, nonneoplastic brain tissue, or PBMCs (not recorded which). CDR3 DNA sequence: TGTGCCAGCATCAAATACAGGGGTGCCTACAATGAGCAGTACTTC. Encoded protein: CASIKYRGAYNEQYF.